The 11 T cell receptor beta chains listed next were all sequenced from one sample in a study of blood T cell repertoires in COVID-19. Profiling relied on immunoSEQ multiplex PCR, and the TCRdb table lists in-frame clones only, not all of them. Seen here are some 80,000 clones, roughly 89% observed once, and the top ten hold approximately 3.3%. The specimen was peripheral blood. All receptors derive from a man in his fifties with acute or convalescent COVID-19.

This clone was found once. The chain carries TRBV24-1 and TRBJ2-4; TRBD1 is a possible D gene (6 bases). The CDR3 consists of 19 residues. The V gene's germline CDR1 is KGHDR and CDR2 SFDVKD. V was clipped by 3 bases and J by 0 bases, with 20 bases between them. The CDR3 reads CATSDRAQEGEIAKNIQYF. The CDR3 bases are TGTGCCACCAGTGATCGGGCTCAAGAGGGGGAAATAGCCAAAAACATTCAGTACTTC.

The chain recombines TRBV20-1 with TRBJ2-7; 14 bases line up with TRBD2. In germline, CDR1 is DFQATT, CDR2 SNEGSKA (reference sequence). This CDR3 comprises 15 residues. With 3 bases clipped from V and 6 bases from J, the junction kept 7 bases outside the gene matches. The CDR3 sequence: CSASDRGLAGVEQYF. The CDR3 region has the DNA TGCAGTGCTAGTGATAGGGGACTAGCGGGAGTCGAGCAGTACTTC.

V gene TRBV3-1 (or the pseudogene TRBV3-2) combines with J gene TRBJ1-5; TRBD1 matches at 8 bases. The CDR3 is 15 residues long. After removal of 4 bases from V and 3 bases from J, the junction contained 5 bases not matched to a gene. The germline V gene has CDR1 LGHDT and CDR2 YNNKEL (reference sequence). The CDR3 DNA reads as TGTGCCAGCAGCCCGGCAGGGGGCCCCAATCAGCCCCAGCATTTT. Protein sequence: CASSPAGGPNQPQHF.

This sequence joins TRBV7-9 and TRBJ1-4; the match to TRBD1 covers 10 bases. With 5 bases clipped from V and 7 bases from J, the junction kept 4 bases outside the gene matches. The CDR3 totals 14 residues. Germline CDR1 and CDR2: SEHNR and FQNEAQ (reference sequence). The CDR3 DNA sequence: TGTGCCAGCAGCCCGGGACAGGGGTTTGAAAAACTGTTTTTT. It is translated as CASSPGQGFEKLFF. The full variable domain, completed using reference TRBV7-9 and TRBJ1-4, is DTGVSQNPRHKITKRGQNVTFRCDPISEHNRLYWYRQTLGQGPEFLTYFQNEAQLEKSRLLSDRFSAERPKGSFSTLEIQRTEQGDSAMYLCASSPGQGFEKLFFGSGTQLSVL.

This clone was counted once. The V gene is TRBV3-1 (or the pseudogene TRBV3-2), the J gene TRBJ1-2; 10 bases are a match to TRBD1. This CDR3 is built from 15 residues. Germline V gene data show CDR1 as LGHDT and CDR2 as YNNKEL (reference sequence). V lost 1 base and J lost 3; bases outside the gene matches: 2. The CDR3 sequence is CASSQATGGDYGYTF. CDR3 DNA: TGTGCCAGCAGCCAAGCGACAGGGGGCGACTATGGCTACACCTTC.

In nucleotides, the CDR3 is TGTGCCAGCAGCTTACGGGGGACTAGCGATGTTACGCAGTATTTT. Translating it yields CASSLRGTSDVTQYF. V is TRBV7-9 and J is TRBJ2-3; 10 bases line up with TRBD2. The CDR3 has 15 residues. Germline V gene lookup returns CDR1 SEHNR and CDR2 FQNEAQ (reference sequence). V gave up 2 bases and J gave up 8 bases; unmatched junction bases: 7.

The genes are TRBV3-1 (or the pseudogene TRBV3-2) and TRBJ2-5; 9 positions agree with TRBD2. CDR3 size: 19 residues. Per the germline V gene, CDR1 is LGHDT and CDR2 is YNNKEL (reference sequence). V shed 0 bases and J 2 bases; nucleotides not matched to a gene: 13. The CDR3 protein is CASSQDQRISGGPQETQYF. In DNA, the CDR3 is TGTGCCAGCAGCCAAGATCAACGTATTAGCGGGGGCCCACAAGAGACCCAGTACTTC.

This rearrangement joins TRBV5-1 to TRBJ2-1; 7 bases match TRBD2. The CDR3 consists of 16 residues. The V and J ends lost 2 bases and 0 bases, in that order; junction bases with no gene match: 5. The germline gives CDR1 SGHRS, CDR2 YFSETQ. This CDR3 is CASSFRLAISYNEQFF. As DNA, the CDR3 is TGCGCCAGCAGCTTTAGACTAGCAATCTCCTACAATGAGCAGTTCTTC.

The chain couples TRBV27 to TRBJ2-6; D perhaps matches TRBD2 (6 bases). Germline CDR1 and CDR2: MNHEY and SMNVEV (reference sequence). V lost 3 bases and J lost 2, with 14 bases in between. The CDR3 contains 17 residues. The CDR3 region is CASSLKGGGTGANVLTF. The CDR3 region has the DNA TGTGCCAGCAGTTTGAAGGGTGGCGGGACTGGGGCCAACGTCCTGACTTTC.

CDR3 DNA sequence: TGTGCCAGCAGCCCGGGACAGGGGAGCGAGCAGTACTTC. This encodes CASSPGQGSEQYF. The chain links TRBV11-3 to TRBJ2-7, with 10 nucleotides matching TRBD1. Germline trimming cut 5 bases from V and 6 bases from J; bases unmatched to any gene: 4. Germline V lookup: CDR1 SGHNT, CDR2 YENEEA. The CDR3 is 13 amino acids. Filled out from reference TRBV11-3 and TRBJ2-7, the complete variable domain reads EAGVVQSPRYKIIEKKQPVAFWCNPISGHNTLYWYLQNLGQGPELLIRYENEEAVDDSQLPKDRFSAERLKGVDSTLKIQPAELGDSAVYLCASSPGQGSEQYFGPGTRLTVT.

In the case of this clone: This specimen includes other DNA sequences encoding the same CDR3. The V call is TRBV7-2, the J call TRBJ2-7, with 7 bases matching TRBD1. This CDR3 spans 15 amino acids. Germline V gene lookup returns CDR1 SGHTA and CDR2 FQGNSA. The V segment lost 4 bases and the J segment 0 bases; nucleotides outside the gene matches: 6. CDR3 bases: TGTGCCAGCAGCTCGACAGGGTCGAGCTCCTACGAGCAGTACTTC. Its translation is CASSSTGSSSYEQYF.